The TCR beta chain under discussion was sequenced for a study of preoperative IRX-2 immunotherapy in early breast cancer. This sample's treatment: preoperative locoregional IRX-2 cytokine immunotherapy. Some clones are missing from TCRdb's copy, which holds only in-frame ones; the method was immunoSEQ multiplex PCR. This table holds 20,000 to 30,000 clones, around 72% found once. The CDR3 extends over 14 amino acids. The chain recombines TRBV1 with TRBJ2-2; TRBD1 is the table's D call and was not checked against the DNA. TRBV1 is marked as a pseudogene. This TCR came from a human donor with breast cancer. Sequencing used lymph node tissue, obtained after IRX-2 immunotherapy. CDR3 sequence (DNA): TGCGCCAGCAGCCGGGACAGGAAAGCCGGGGAGCTGTTTTTT. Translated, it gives CASSRDRKAGELFF.